Presented here are 21 T cell receptor beta chains from one specimen sequenced in a study of blood T cell repertoires in COVID-19. The repertoire was sequenced with immunoSEQ multiplex PCR; TCRdb's copy has only in-frame clones and lacks some. The table records over 200,000 clones, over 85% of them present only once. The sequenced material came from PBMCs or T cells enriched from blood (not recorded which). The source is a woman in her 30s with acute COVID-19.

The chain combines TRBV12-5 with TRBJ1-1; 8 bases line up with TRBD1. V gave up 5 bases and J gave up 1 base; unmatched junction bases: 3. Germline loops: CDR1 LGHNT, CDR2 FRNRAP. The length of the CDR3 is 14 residues. The CDR3 spells CASGPGTGNTEAFF. CDR3 sequence (DNA): TGTGCTAGTGGTCCCGGGACAGGGAACACTGAAGCTTTCTTT.

The chain combines TRBV4-1 with TRBJ1-6, with unresolved D. The CDR3 has 19 residues. Trimming left V 3 bases short and J 0 bases short, with 18 bases between. Germline CDR1 reads MGHRA; CDR2 reads YSYEKL. CDR3 DNA sequence: TGCGCCAGCAGCCAGTCAGCGGCGGGGATAAGCTCCTATAATTCACCCCTCCACTTT. Its protein product is CASSQSAAGISSYNSPLHF.

As DNA, the CDR3 is TGTGCCATTCCGGGACAGGGGTGGACTGAAGCTTTCTTT. It is translated as CAIPGQGWTEAFF. The rearrangement joins TRBV7-9 to TRBJ1-1; TRBD1 aligns across 10 bases. Per germline, CDR1 SEHNR and CDR2 FQNEAQ (reference sequence). The CDR3 runs to 13 residues. The junction had 7 bases not matched to a gene; V was cut back by 10 bases and J by 5 bases.

The rearrangement uses TRBV7-2 and TRBJ2-3; a possible D gene is TRBD1 (6 bases). The germline CDR1 and CDR2 sequences are SGHTA and FQGNSA. CDR3 length: 17 amino acids. Trimming shortened V by 2 bases and J by 1 base, and 16 bases separated the two germline ends. In nucleotides, the CDR3 is TGTGCCAGCAGCTTATTTGGCTTGGGGGCGGGCACAGATACGCAGTATTTT. This translates into CASSLFGLGAGTDTQYF.

The chain couples TRBV7-2 to TRBJ1-3; 8 nucleotides line up with TRBD1. Trimming took 1 base from V and 4 from J; bases not matched to a gene: 9. There are 17 residues in the CDR3. Looked up from germline, CDR1 is SGHTA and CDR2 is FQGNSA. This CDR3 reads CASSLGGQGISGNTIYF. CDR3 DNA: TGTGCCAGCAGCTTAGGTGGACAGGGTATCTCAGGAAACACCATATATTTT.

This rearrangement joins TRBV15 to TRBJ2-1; D remains unclear. The CDR3 is 14 amino acids. From germline, CDR1 is LNHNV and CDR2 YYDKDF (reference sequence). Deletions cut 6 bases from V and 9 bases from J, with 18 bases between. The CDR3 spells CATSSSAGPGEQFF. The CDR3 DNA is TGTGCCACCAGTAGCAGCGCTGGCCCCGGTGAGCAGTTCTTC.

As DNA, the CDR3 is TGTGCCGGTCTCGGGACAGGGATCGACGAGCAGTACTTC. This gives the protein CAGLGTGIDEQYF. This chain joins TRBV2 and TRBJ2-7, with 9 nucleotides matching TRBD1. V trimming: 11 bases; J trimming: 5 bases; junction bases outside the gene matches: 10. Germline assignment: CDR1 SNHLY and CDR2 FYNNEI. This CDR3 comprises 13 residues.

The V call is TRBV15, the J call TRBJ1-1; TRBD1 matches at 7 bases. The CDR3 runs to 14 residues. In germline, CDR1 is LNHNV, CDR2 YYDKDF (reference sequence). V was clipped by 5 bases and J by 2 bases; unmatched bases: 5. CDR3 nucleotide sequence: TGTGCCACCAGCGGCCGGGACAGCAACACTGAAGCTTTCTTT. Translation: CATSGRDSNTEAFF.

DNA for the CDR3: TGTGCCAGCAGTTACTATGGGGGGGCCTACAATGAGCAGTTCTTC. Translated, it gives CASSYYGGAYNEQFF. The chain couples TRBV6-5 to TRBJ2-1; TRBD2 aligns across 7 bases. From germline, CDR1 is MNHEY and CDR2 SVGAGI. V was clipped by 1 base and J by 2 bases; unmatched bases: 2. CDR3 length equals 15 residues.

This clone was detected once. The chain is built from TRBV5-5 and TRBJ1-5; D gene ambiguous. The CDR3 extends over 16 amino acids. V was cut by 1 base and J by 0 bases, with 11 bases left in between. Germline assignment: CDR1 SGHKS and CDR2 YYEKEE (reference sequence). CDR3 DNA sequence: TGTGCCAGCAGCTTGACGCCAGTTTATAGCAATCAGCCCCAGCATTTT. It encodes CASSLTPVYSNQPQHF.

This chain joins TRBV4-3 and TRBJ2-7, with D tentatively TRBD1 (6 bases). This CDR3 is 15 amino acids long. Germline V lookup: CDR1 LGHNA, CDR2 YSLEER. Deletions cut 4 bases from V and 3 bases from J, with 16 bases between. CDR3 coding DNA: TGCGCCAGCAGCCTTGACTCGGACAGCCGCTACGAGCAGTACTTC. Translating gives CASSLDSDSRYEQYF.

The rearrangement links TRBV27 to TRBJ2-7; 12 bases are a match to TRBD1. The CDR3 length is 14 residues. V gave up 4 bases and J gave up 4 bases; unmatched junction bases: 2. The germline gives CDR1 MNHEY, CDR2 SMNVEV (reference sequence). The CDR3 reads CASSSGQGAYEQYF. The CDR3 DNA sequence: TGTGCCAGCAGTTCGGGACAGGGGGCGTACGAGCAGTACTTC.

V usage is TRBV2 and J usage is TRBJ1-3, with 8 nucleotides matching TRBD1. The germline V gene encodes CDR1 SNHLY and CDR2 FYNNEI. The ends lost 6 bases at V and 2 bases at J; junction bases unmatched: 6. The CDR3 is made up of 15 amino acids. The CDR3 DNA is TGTGCCAGCAGGGGGGTCAGGGGGCCTGGAAACACCATATATTTT. The encoded protein is CASRGVRGPGNTIYF.

The rearrangement uses TRBV6-5 and TRBJ2-3; 12 positions agree with TRBD2. The junction had 4 bases not matched to a gene; V was cut back by 2 bases and J by 4 bases. Germline assignment: CDR1 MNHEY and CDR2 SVGAGI. This CDR3 is built from 16 residues. CDR3 coding DNA: TGTGCCAGCAGTTACCTAGCGGGGGGGGAATCAGATACGCAGTATTTT. The encoded protein is CASSYLAGGESDTQYF.

The chain has TRBV2 and TRBJ1-4, with TRBD1 identical over 12 bases. The length of the CDR3 is 16 residues. Germline V gives CDR1 SNHLY, CDR2 FYNNEI. V shed 4 bases, J shed 5 bases, and the junction held 5 bases outside the gene matches. This CDR3 is CASSGGTGGENEKLFF. The CDR3 coding sequence is TGTGCCAGCAGTGGGGGGACAGGGGGCGAGAATGAAAAACTGTTTTTT.

V gene TRBV7-6 combines with J gene TRBJ2-1; 12 bases are shared with TRBD2. The ends lost 5 bases at V and 4 bases at J; junction bases unmatched: 15. The CDR3 runs to 19 residues. Germline V CDR1 and CDR2: SGHVS, FNYEAQ. Here the CDR3 reads CASSTPQRILAGGYNEQFF. In DNA, the CDR3 is TGTGCCAGCAGCACTCCCCAGCGCATACTAGCGGGGGGATACAATGAGCAGTTCTTC.

This clone has only a few counts. The chain joins TRBV25-1 to TRBJ2-1; 7 bases fit TRBD1. The CDR3 runs 13 residues. Germline CDR1 reads MGHDK; CDR2 reads SYGVNS. The ends lost 5 bases at V and 4 bases at J; junction bases unmatched: 2. The CDR3 is CASSSGQYNEQFF. The CDR3, as DNA: TGTGCCAGCAGTTCGGGACAGTACAATGAGCAGTTCTTC.

The genes are TRBV6-6 and TRBJ1-5; D remains ambiguous. The germline V gene encodes CDR1 MNHNY and CDR2 SVGAGI (reference sequence). V gave up 0 bases and J gave up 5 bases, with 8 bases separating them. The CDR3 has 14 amino acids. The CDR3 protein is CASSYSNRDQPQHF. CDR3 sequence (DNA): TGTGCCAGCAGTTACTCGAACCGGGATCAGCCCCAGCATTTT.

The chain has TRBV2 and TRBJ2-5, with 9 positions matching TRBD1. CDR1 SNHLY and CDR2 FYNNEI come from the germline V gene. The CDR3 length is 15 residues. Losses at the gene ends were 7 bases for V and 5 bases for J; bases not matched to a gene: 11. CDR3 DNA sequence: TGTGCCAGCACCCCCCGGGACAGGGTATTCGAGACCCAGTACTTC. Translating gives CASTPRDRVFETQYF. Full variable domain (remainder filled in from reference TRBV2 and TRBJ2-5): EPEVTQTPSHQVTQMGQEVILRCVPISNHLYFYWYRQILGQKVEFLVSFYNNEISEKSEIFDDQFSVERPDGSNFTLKIRSTKLEDSAMYFCASTPRDRVFETQYFGPGTRLLVL.

This sequence joins TRBV4-1 and TRBJ1-4; a possible D gene is TRBD1 (5 bases). Germline V gene lookup returns CDR1 MGHRA and CDR2 YSYEKL. The V gene lost 1 base and the J gene lost 4 bases, with 10 bases spanning the gap. The CDR3 is 15 amino acids. CDR3 DNA: TGCGCCAGCAGCCAAGCGACAGCCCTTAATGAAAAACTGTTTTTT. As protein: CASSQATALNEKLFF.

The chain links TRBV7-3 to TRBJ2-3, with a tentative D call TRBD1 (6 bases). In germline, CDR1 is SGHTA, CDR2 FQGTGA. V shed 4 bases and J shed 0 bases, with 11 bases lying between them. The CDR3 is 15 residues long. DNA for the CDR3: TGTGCCAGCAGCTCGTACAGGGTTAGCACAGATACGCAGTATTTT. Encoded protein: CASSSYRVSTDTQYF.